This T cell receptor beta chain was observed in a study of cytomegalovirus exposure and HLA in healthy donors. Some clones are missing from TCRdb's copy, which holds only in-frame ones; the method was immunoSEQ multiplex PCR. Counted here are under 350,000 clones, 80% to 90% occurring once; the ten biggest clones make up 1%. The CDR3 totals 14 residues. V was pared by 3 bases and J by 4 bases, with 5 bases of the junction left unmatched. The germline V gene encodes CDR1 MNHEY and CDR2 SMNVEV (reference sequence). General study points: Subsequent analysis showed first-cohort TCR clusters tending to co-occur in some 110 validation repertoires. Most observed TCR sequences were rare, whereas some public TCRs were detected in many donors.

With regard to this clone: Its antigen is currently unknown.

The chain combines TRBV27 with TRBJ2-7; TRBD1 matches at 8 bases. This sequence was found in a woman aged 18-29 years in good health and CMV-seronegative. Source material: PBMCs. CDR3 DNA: TGTGCCAGCAGTTTGACAGGGGAAATTTACGAGCAGTACTTC. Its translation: CASSLTGEIYEQYF.